The 11 T cell receptor beta chains below all came from one sample that was sequenced in a study of OX40 agonist ivuxolimab in advanced cancers. The method behind the library was the immunoSEQ multiplex PCR assay. Held by TCRdb, this immuneACCESS table contains in-frame sequences only and omits some clones. Under half of the omission traces to an unresolved V gene where checked; the cause of the rest is unknown. This sample is represented by 98,000 or so clones; roughly 90% of them were singletons. In total, the top ten clones hold roughly 2.5% of the sample. This material consisted of CD4+ or CD8+ T cells sorted from blood, taken in a trial of the OX40 agonist ivuxolimab. Receptors were obtained from an adult with an advanced solid tumor such as melanoma, head and neck, liver or kidney cancer.

The rearrangement uses TRBV6-5 and TRBJ2-2, with 7 nucleotides matching TRBD2. V was clipped by 4 bases and J by 4 bases; unmatched bases: 3. The CDR3 is made up of 14 amino acids. The germline CDR1 and CDR2 sequences are MNHEY and SVGAGI. CDR3 DNA sequence: TGTGCCAGCAGTTTCCTAGCGGTCACCGGGGAGCTGTTTTTT. This translates into CASSFLAVTGELFF.

The chain recombines TRBV7-2 with TRBJ2-7; D perhaps matches TRBD2 (6 bases). Germline CDR1 reads SGHTA; CDR2 reads FQGNSA. Trimming cost V 0 bases and J 7 bases, with 19 bases left between them. The CDR3 is 16 residues long. The CDR3 region has the DNA TGTGCCAGCAGCTTAGCCCCTAGCTTAACGGCGGGGGAGCAGTACTTC. This encodes CASSLAPSLTAGEQYF.

The V and J genes are TRBV7-2 and TRBJ2-3; tentatively, D is TRBD2 (6 bases). Germline CDR1 reads SGHTA; CDR2 reads FQGNSA. The V gene lost 5 bases and the J gene lost 3 bases, with 15 bases spanning the gap. CDR3 length: 15 residues. The CDR3 protein is CASSLGTHSTDTQYF. The CDR3 bases are TGTGCCAGCAGCCTTGGGACTCACTCAACAGATACGCAGTATTTT.

The J gene is TRBJ1-3, the V gene TRBV11-2; no definite D call. This CDR3 comprises 12 residues. Looked up from germline, CDR1 is SGHAT and CDR2 is FQNNGV. Trimming cost V 1 base and J 7 bases, with 5 bases left between them. The CDR3 here is CASSLGGNTIYF. CDR3 in DNA: TGTGCCAGCAGCTTAGGCGGGAACACCATATATTTT.

The V gene is TRBV4-1, the J gene TRBJ2-7; D possibly matches TRBD1 or TRBD2 (5 bases each). The CDR3 extends over 16 amino acids. The germline CDR1 and CDR2 sequences are MGHRA and YSYEKL. V gave up 1 base and J gave up 0 bases, with 13 bases separating them. The CDR3 region is CASSQGGTTSSYEQYF. Here the CDR3 DNA reads TGCGCCAGCAGCCAAGGGGGGACGACAAGCTCCTACGAGCAGTACTTC.

V gene TRBV19 combines with J gene TRBJ2-7, with 7 bases lining up with TRBD1. Germline loops: CDR1 LNHDA, CDR2 SQIVND (reference sequence). CDR3 length equals 13 residues. The J segment lost 10 bases and the V segment lost 5 bases, leaving 11 bases of the junction unmatched. CDR3 residues: CASSPRQGDRQYF. Written as DNA, the CDR3 is TGTGCCAGTAGTCCTCGACAGGGAGACAGACAGTACTTC.

This chain links TRBV9 with TRBJ2-1; D is uncertain. In germline, CDR1 is SGDLS, CDR2 YYNGEE. The CDR3 is 15 amino acids. V dropped 0 bases and J dropped 3 bases, with 10 bases sitting between them. CDR3 sequence reads: CASSVAQGSYNEQFF. The CDR3 nucleotides read TGTGCCAGCAGCGTAGCTCAAGGTAGCTACAATGAGCAGTTCTTC.

This chain connects TRBV4-2 to TRBJ1-5; possible D gene TRBD1, 5 bases. Germline V gene sequence: CDR1 LGHNA, CDR2 YNFKEQ. This CDR3 region has 14 residues. V dropped 0 bases and J dropped 3 bases, with 6 bases sitting between them. In DNA, the CDR3 is TGTGCCAGCAGCCAAGAAGGGACCAATCAGCCCCAGCATTTT. Its protein is CASSQEGTNQPQHF.

V and J are TRBV30 and TRBJ1-2; 11 bases are a match to TRBD1. The CDR3 spans 13 residues. CDR1 GTSNPN and CDR2 SVGIG come from the germline V gene (reference sequence). CDR3 in amino acids: CARDRGIYYGYTF. The CDR3 DNA reads TGTGCTCGGGACAGGGGGATCTACTATGGCTACACCTTC.

The chain employs TRBV18 and TRBJ2-2; 9 bases are shared with TRBD1. This CDR3 comprises 15 residues. Germline-derived CDR1 and CDR2 are KGHSH and LQKENI. The ends lost 3 bases at V and 4 bases at J; junction bases unmatched: 3. CDR3 bases: TGTGCCAGCTCACCCTCGACAGGGGGCACCGGGGAGCTGTTTTTT. Amino acid sequence: CASSPSTGGTGELFF.

This clone was found once. The CDR3 spells CASRDTQYF. The CDR3 coding sequence is TGTGCAAGTAGGGATACGCAGTATTTT. V gene TRBV12-2 combines with J gene TRBJ2-3. TRBV12-2 is assigned pseudogene status. The CDR3 totals 9 residues.